The rows below give T cell receptor beta chains drawn from one sample of a study of regulatory T cells in long-lasting Graves disease. TCRdb recomputed calls from the multiplex PCR reads with MiXCR, one row per CDR3 protein. Of about 470,000 distinct CDR3 sequences in the sample, 20% to 25% were seen once. The source material was peripheral blood mononuclear cells (PBMCs), sampled when the disease was refractory, from a patient treated with antithyroid drugs. The receptors come from a female donor with Graves disease. Both conserved end residues are part of each CDR3. The D gene is left open where the match is weak. Size values are once, few and many counts, or a class for expanded clones, and some rows have none.

J gene	clone size	D gene	V gene	CDR3 protein	CDR3 DNA
TRBJ1-1	many	.	TRBV2	CASSEAWGVNTEAFF	TGTGCCAGCAGTGAAGCGTGGGGGGTGAACACTGAAGCTTTCTTT
TRBJ2-5	many	TRBD1	TRBV2	CASSQTGAQTQYF	TGTGCCAGCAGCCAAACAGGGGCACAGACCCAGTACTTC
TRBJ1-4	many	.	TRBV12-5	CASGLPSGQTEKLFF	TGTGCTAGTGGTTTGCCCTCCGGACAGACTGAAAAACTGTTTTTT
TRBJ2-5	.	.	TRBV20-1	CSASRDPALAGEAQYF	TGCAGTGCTTCCCGGGACCCCGCCCTCGCCGGGGAGGCCCAGTACTTC
TRBJ2-1	.	TRBD2	TRBV11-2	CASRKLSGSSYNEQFF	TGTGCCAGCAGAAAGCTCAGCGGGAGCTCCTACAATGAGCAGTTCTTC
TRBJ2-5	many	.	TRBV27	CASSTSEVPGHQETQYF	TGTGCCAGCAGCACCTCGGAGGTACCGGGCCACCAAGAGACCCAGTACTTC
TRBJ1-1	few	.	TRBV3-1	CASSQVMDTEAFF	TGTGCCAGCAGCCAAGTCATGGACACTGAAGCTTTCTTT
TRBJ2-5	many	.	TRBV28	CASSSRDRRETQYF	TGTGCCAGCAGTTCCCGTGATCGGCGAGAGACCCAGTACTTC
TRBJ1-1	few	TRBD1	TRBV19	CASRQGVGTEAFF	TGTGCCAGTAGACAGGGGGTTGGTACTGAAGCTTTCTTT
TRBJ1-1	.	TRBD1	TRBV13	CAGSEGADTEAFF	TGTGCCGGCAGCGAGGGGGCGGACACTGAAGCTTTCTTT
TRBJ2-7	.	.	TRBV10-3	CAISDSGREHEQYF	TGTGCCATCAGTGACAGCGGTCGAGAACACGAGCAGTACTTC
TRBJ1-1	many	.	TRBV2	CASSVQGVSTEAFF	TGTGCCAGCAGTGTTCAGGGAGTGAGCACTGAAGCTTTCTTT
TRBJ1-2	many	TRBD1	TRBV6-1	CASSRQGVLYGYTF	TGTGCCAGCAGTCGACAGGGTGTGCTCTATGGCTACACCTTC
TRBJ2-7	few	TRBD1	TRBV4-1	CASSKEGGLGTASSYEQYF	TGCGCCAGCAGCAAAGAAGGGGGCCTCGGGACCGCAAGCTCCTACGAGCAGTACTTC
TRBJ1-4	many	.	TRBV12-3/TRBV12-4	CASSLDLPSEKLFF	TGTGCCAGCAGTTTAGATTTGCCCTCTGAAAAACTGTTTTTT
TRBJ1-2	many	TRBD1	TRBV28	CASSEQGARYGYTF	TGTGCCAGCAGTGAGCAGGGGGCGCGCTATGGCTACACCTTC
TRBJ1-2	.	.	TRBV19	CASSYPDSYGYTF	TGTGCCAGTAGTTATCCGGACAGCTATGGCTACACCTTC
TRBJ2-5	.	.	TRBV6-1	CASSGGQETQYF	TGTGCCAGCAGTGGCGGACAAGAGACCCAGTACTTC
TRBJ2-2	.	.	TRBV6-2/TRBV6-3	CASSYSLFNGVTGELFF	TGTGCCAGCAGTTACTCGCTATTCAATGGGGTCACCGGGGAGCTGTTTTTT
TRBJ1-2	many	TRBD1	TRBV11-2	CASSQGQGGGYTF	TGTGCCAGCAGCCAAGGACAGGGTGGTGGCTACACCTTC
TRBJ1-2	many	.	TRBV27	CASSFGGGEALLF	TGTGCCAGCAGTTTTGGGGGAGGGGAAGCCCTACTCTTC
TRBJ2-5	many	TRBD2	TRBV5-6	CASSFRTSLETQYF	TGTGCCAGCAGCTTCCGGACTAGCTTAGAGACCCAGTACTTC
TRBJ1-1	few	.	TRBV12-3/TRBV12-4	CASSFRPEGTEAFF	TGTGCCAGCAGTTTTCGGCCGGAGGGCACTGAAGCTTTCTTT
TRBJ2-5	.	.	TRBV7-9	CASSPPGDSGIETQYF	TGTGCCAGCAGCCCCCCAGGGGATTCAGGTATTGAGACCCAGTACTTC
TRBJ2-7	few	.	TRBV30	CAWRRGAYEQYF	TGTGCCTGGAGACGGGGGGCGTACGAGCAGTACTTC
TRBJ2-3	.	.	TRBV6-2/TRBV6-3	CAAGPSTDTQYF	TGTGCGGCGGGACCTAGCACAGATACGCAGTATTTT
TRBJ2-7	many	.	TRBV5-1	CASSGRTDPYEQYF	TGCGCCAGCAGCGGGCGGACGGACCCCTACGAGCAGTACTTC
TRBJ1-5	many	.	TRBV2	CASSEVQVNQPQHF	TGTGCCAGCAGTGAAGTACAGGTAAATCAGCCCCAGCATTTT
TRBJ2-3	.	TRBD1	TRBV11-2	CASSLVQGAPADTQYF	TGTGCCAGCAGCTTAGTACAGGGGGCGCCGGCAGATACGCAGTATTTT
TRBJ1-5	many	TRBD1	TRBV24-1	CATSDRGAYQPQHF	TGTGCCACCAGCGACAGGGGCGCCTATCAGCCCCAGCATTTT
TRBJ2-5	many	.	TRBV28	CASSSAGETQYF	TGTGCCAGCAGTAGCGCGGGGGAGACCCAGTACTTC
TRBJ2-2	many	.	TRBV6-1	CASSASGQTGELFF	TGTGCCAGCAGTGCCAGCGGGCAGACCGGGGAGCTGTTTTTT
TRBJ2-5	many	TRBD1	TRBV28	CASSTWTGDETQYF	TGTGCCAGCAGTACCTGGACAGGGGATGAGACCCAGTACTTC
TRBJ1-5	many	.	TRBV12-3/TRBV12-4	CASSKGRSQHF	TGTGCCAGCAGCAAGGGGCGGTCCCAGCATTTT
TRBJ2-3	.	.	TRBV7-3	CASSFFGGAADTQYF	TGTGCCAGCAGCTTCTTTGGGGGCGCGGCAGATACGCAGTATTTT
TRBJ2-2	many	TRBD1	TRBV12-3/TRBV12-4	CASSFRQGGNTGELFF	TGTGCCAGCAGTTTTAGACAGGGGGGAAACACCGGGGAGCTGTTTTTT
TRBJ1-6	.	.	TRBV6-6	CASSYSVSNEEPLHF	TGTGCCAGCAGTTACTCGGTTTCAAACGAGGAACCCCTCCACTTT
TRBJ2-6	.	.	TRBV20-1	CSAIGGLSSRAGGANVLTF	TGCAGTGCTATCGGCGGTTTGAGTAGTAGGGCGGGAGGGGCCAACGTCCTGACTTTC
TRBJ1-2	many	.	TRBV5-6	CASSSDNIYTF	TGTGCCAGCAGCTCGGACAACATCTACACCTTC
TRBJ2-7	few	.	TRBV4-3	CASSQISFGGAVYEQYF	TGCGCCAGCAGCCAAATTAGTTTCGGGGGAGCTGTCTACGAGCAGTACTTC
TRBJ1-1	many	.	TRBV6-2/TRBV6-3	CASSYLGTEAFF	TGTGCCAGCAGTTACCTGGGCACTGAAGCTTTCTTT
TRBJ2-7	few	TRBD2	TRBV19	CASRGPSGINYEQYF	TGTGCCAGTAGGGGACCTAGCGGGATCAACTACGAGCAGTACTTC
TRBJ2-7	many	TRBD1	TRBV7-2	CASSFPGGTGDSPTREQYF	TGTGCCAGCAGCTTCCCCGGTGGGACAGGGGACTCCCCTACGCGCGAGCAGTACTTC